Shown below are 5 T cell receptor beta chains from a single sample sequenced in a study of early T cells in non-severe SARS-CoV-2 infection. TCRdb called the 5' RACE reads again in MiXCR, with one record for every CDR3 protein. The data contain about 99,000 distinct CDR3 sequences, 15% to 20% of them singletons. Material for sequencing was whole blood. These receptor sequences come from an adult who was a healthcare worker with PCR-confirmed SARS-CoV-2 infection or an uninfected control (not recorded which).

The chain combines TRBV12-3 or TRBV12-4 with TRBJ1-1, with D hard to call. CDR3 size: 13 residues. CDR3 sequence reads: CVTRASLNTEAFF. The CDR3 DNA follows: TGTGTCACACGAGCATCCTTGAACACTGAAGCTTTCTTT.

The chain has TRBV12-3 or TRBV12-4 and TRBJ1-1; D remains unclear. The CDR3 is 14 amino acids. Trimming took 6 bases from V and 1 from J, leaving 12 bases between them. Here the CDR3 DNA reads TGTGCCAGCAGCCAGTCTGGACGGAACACTGAAGCTTTCTTT. It encodes CASSQSGRNTEAFF.

There are a few counts of this clonotype. This rearrangement joins TRBV5-4 to TRBJ2-7; TRBD1 matches at 9 bases. The length of the CDR3 is 14 residues. The V gene's germline CDR1 is SGHNT and CDR2 YYREEE (reference sequence). J lost 3 bases, V lost 0 bases, and 1 base had no gene match. The CDR3 bases are TGTGCCAGCAGCTTGGGGGACAGGGACTACGAGCAGTACTTC. The encoded protein is CASSLGDRDYEQYF.

The rearrangement links TRBV20-1 to TRBJ1-5, with D unresolved. This CDR3 contains 12 residues. Germline loops: CDR1 DFQATT, CDR2 SNEGSKA (reference sequence). The germline V and J ends were trimmed by 1 base and 5 bases, with 6 bases remaining between them. The CDR3 sequence is CSARVLDQPQHF. The CDR3 DNA reads TGCAGTGCTAGAGTCTTAGATCAGCCCCAGCATTTT.

The V and J genes are TRBV12-3 or TRBV12-4 and TRBJ2-5, with D tentatively TRBD2 (5 bases). The V gene lost 5 bases and the J gene lost 2 bases, with 9 bases spanning the gap. The CDR3 loop spans 13 amino acids. The CDR3: CASSPLAQETQYF. The DNA of the CDR3 is TGTGCCAGCAGTCCTTTAGCGCAAGAGACCCAGTACTTC.